The clone carrying this T cell receptor beta chain is classed as large (0.1 to 1%) by frequency. Read data end 3 residues before the CDR3 end; the end is taken from the germline J gene. Trimming shortened V by 6 bases and J by 3 bases, and 21 bases separated the two germline ends. CDR1 MNHNS and CDR2 SASEGT come from the germline V gene. The CDR3 sequence is 18 residues long. This sample is drawn from a study of T cells in women clearing cervical HPV infection. The repertoire was sequenced with immunoSEQ multiplex PCR; TCRdb's copy has only in-frame clones and lacks some. The listing contains about 22,000 clones.

The sequence was collected from a woman between 18 and 70 years old with a cervical HPV16 infection that either progressed to CIN3+ or cleared (not recorded which). The sequencing input was blood buffy coat. V gene TRBV6-1 combines with J gene TRBJ2-6; D is possibly TRBD2 (8 bases). The CDR3 loop reads CASSETGGGGLGANVLTF. The DNA read from the CDR3 is TGTGCCAGCAGCGAAACGGGAGGGGGCGGACTTGGGGCCAACGTC.